The TCR beta chain under discussion was sequenced for a study of PD-1 blockade in mismatch repair-deficient tumors. Every patient had mismatch repair deficiency by PCR or immunohistochemistry. TCRs were sequenced from a few patients responding to pembrolizumab. Turning to this clone: Its antigen is undetermined.

The table came from immunoSEQ multiplex PCR; TCRdb's copy has only in-frame clones and leaves some out. The table has some 120,000 clones, about 85% seen once. This CDR3 comprises 15 residues. V gave up 6 bases and J gave up 7 bases, with 18 bases separating them. Germline CDR1 MNHEY, CDR2 SVGAGI. Study-level results: Rapid post-treatment expansion, then contraction, generally preceding radiologic response, marked tumor-resident clones.

The material sequenced was peripheral blood, taken 44 weeks after starting pembrolizumab. The receptor was isolated from an adult with mismatch repair-deficient cancer. The V call is TRBV6-5, the J call TRBJ2-2; tentatively, D is TRBD2 (5 bases). DNA of the CDR3: TGTGCCAGCAGCTTCTCAGAGGGTTTGATCGGGGAGCTGTTTTTT. This sequence encodes CASSFSEGLIGELFF.